The clone carrying this T cell receptor (beta chain) was seen a few times. What it recognizes is unknown. Germline V gene sequence: CDR1 MGHRA, CDR2 YSYEKL. V lost 4 bases to trimming and J lost 2 bases; unmatched junction nucleotides: 6. The length of the CDR3 is 16 residues. The PCR template was genomic DNA. Amplification of the beta chain CDR3 used 30 forward and 13 reverse multiplex primers. TCRdb fed the multiplex PCR reads into MiXCR, producing one record per CDR3 protein. The data contain a few hundred thousand distinct CDR3 sequences, approximately 45% of them singletons. The data were obtained in a study of type 1 and type 2 diabetes patients. Study-level background: From PBMCs, CD4+ and CD8+ T cells were isolated by magnetic microbeads.

Whole-study results and caveats: In type 2 diabetes, highly-expanded CD4+ clones took a median 3.9% of reads. Type 2 diabetes repertoires were more diverse than type 1 diabetes repertoires.

All diabetic donors were classified as either type 1 or type 2 diabetes. The chain is built from TRBV4-1 and TRBJ2-5, with 11 bases matching TRBD2. Material: peripheral blood mononuclear cells (PBMCs). The clonotype originates from a man aged 18-30 years with type 2 diabetes. In nucleotides, the CDR3 is TGCGCCAGCAGCCGGAAGGGACTAGCGGATCAAGAGACCCAGTACTTC. It codes for CASSRKGLADQETQYF.